The next 5 T cell receptor beta chains were all read from a single sample in a study of T cell responses to AZD1222 COVID-19 vaccine. Produced via immunoSEQ multiplex PCR; TCRdb's table is partial and in-frame only. The sample holds 75,000 to 90,000 clones, 75% to 90% seen once. This specimen was peripheral blood, taken on day 0 of AZD1222 vaccination. All receptors come from an adult in good health.

This chain connects TRBV3-1 (or the pseudogene TRBV3-2) to TRBJ2-7; D ambiguous. This CDR3 has 14 residues. Germline CDR1 reads LGHDT; CDR2 reads YNNKEL (reference sequence). Trimming removed 2 bases at V and 3 bases at J, with 11 bases between. In DNA form, the CDR3 reads TGTGCCAGCAGCCAATTTATCAGGAGCTACGAGCAGTACTTC. Its protein product is CASSQFIRSYEQYF.

The chain links TRBV2 to TRBJ2-2, with D perhaps TRBD1 (5 bases). The CDR3 totals 16 residues. Germline CDR1 and CDR2: SNHLY and FYNNEI. Trimming shortened V by 6 bases and J by 1 base, and 15 bases separated the two germline ends. As DNA, the CDR3 is TGTGCCAGCAGGTTAGGGGCCAGCGAGAACACCGGGGAGCTGTTTTTT. Translated, it gives CASRLGASENTGELFF.

This chain joins TRBV15 and TRBJ1-2; D is unresolved. The CDR3 is 14 amino acids. The germline V and J ends were trimmed by 0 bases and 4 bases, with 9 bases remaining between them. Germline V gene lookup returns CDR1 LNHNV and CDR2 YYDKDF (reference sequence). This CDR3 is CATSRDSGRYGYTF. The DNA for the CDR3 is TGTGCCACCAGCAGAGATAGTGGCCGCTATGGCTACACCTTC. Complete variable domain (other parts from reference TRBV15 and TRBJ1-2): DAMVIQNPRYQVTQFGKPVTLSCSQTLNHNVMYWYQQKSSQAPKLLFHYYDKDFNNEADTPDNFQSRRPNTSFCFLDIRSPGLGDTAMYLCATSRDSGRYGYTFGSGTRLTVV.

The genes are TRBV9 and TRBJ2-1, with 7 bases fitting TRBD2. Germline CDR1 and CDR2: SGDLS and YYNGEE. V dropped 8 bases and J dropped 8; count of bases not matched to a gene: 4. The length of the CDR3 is 11 residues. This CDR3 is CARLACDEQFF. CDR3 sequence (DNA): TGTGCCAGACTAGCGTGCGATGAGCAGTTCTTC. The full variable domain, with the rest looked up from reference TRBV9 and TRBJ2-1, is DSGVTQTPKHLITATGQRVTLRCSPRSGDLSVYWYQQSLDQGLQFLIQYYNGEERAKGNILERFSAQQFPDLHSELNLSSLELGDSALYFCARLACDEQFFGPGTRLTVL.

The chain links TRBV7-9 to TRBJ2-7; D is undetermined. The germline CDR1 and CDR2 sequences are SEHNR and FQNEAQ (reference sequence). CDR3 length: 12 residues. V lost 5 bases and J lost 4, with 9 bases in between. CDR3 amino acids: CASSQTTYEQYF. The CDR3 DNA follows: TGTGCCAGCAGCCAAACGACTTACGAGCAGTACTTC.